This paragraph reports one T cell receptor beta chain. The target antigen is unknown. Between the trimmed V and J ends, which lost 4 bases and 3 bases, there was a span of 14 bases. This CDR3 has 15 residues. Germline CDR1 SGHKS, CDR2 YYEKEE (reference sequence). Sequencing was performed with immunoSEQ multiplex PCR; in TCRdb, only in-frame clones are kept and a portion is missing. The table has 95,000 to 150,000 clones, around 90% seen once; the top ten hold 2% to 2.5%. These data belong to a study of cytomegalovirus exposure and HLA in healthy donors. Study at large: The roughly 120 validation repertoires matched the 500 to 750 first-cohort repertoires in platform, a later analysis reported. Study-level points and caveats: Many donors shared some public TCRs, even though most TCR sequences were rare. Associated with cytomegalovirus, according to the listing, were some 150 TCR beta chains.

Material: PBMCs. The clonotype comes from a woman aged 18-30 years in good health and CMV-seronegative. The rearrangement joins TRBV5-5 to TRBJ1-3; D might be TRBD1 (6 bases). The CDR3: CASSLSGGHGNTIYF. The CDR3 region has the DNA TGTGCCAGCAGCCTCTCCGGGGGGCATGGAAACACCATATATTTT.